This TCR beta chain was captured in a study of T cells in Graves' hyperthyroidism and ophthalmopathy. General study points: The model made its ophthalmopathy prediction, and onset followed a median around six months later. Blood also carried most thyroid clonotypes expanded above 0.001.

A note on this clonotype: The target antigen is unknown.

The study based diagnoses on clinical symptoms, serum thyroxine and TRAb, thyroid ultrasound and orbital computed tomography. Germline V CDR1 and CDR2: SNHLY, FYNNEI. The V end was cut by 6 bases, the J end by 8 bases, with 13 bases between. The CDR3 sequence is 13 residues long. RNA transcripts gave rise to amplified TCR beta CDR3 regions. The HTBI set primed first-round TCR CDR3 RT-PCR. In TCRdb, the multiplex PCR reads were re-called with MiXCR into one record per CDR3 protein. The table lists 550,000 to 600,000 distinct CDR3 sequences, approximately 44% of them singletons. This chain uses TRBV2 with TRBJ1-4; D unclear. Sequencing input: peripheral blood or thyroid tissue (not recorded which). This receptor was obtained from an adult woman with Graves' disease, either hyperthyroidism or ophthalmopathy (not recorded which). For the CDR3, the DNA is TGTGCCAGCAGGAAGGTAGCGTCCGAAAAACTGTTTTTT. The encoded protein is CASRKVASEKLFF.